One sample yielded the 9 T cell receptor beta chains listed below, sequenced in a study of blood T cell repertoires in COVID-19. Profiling relied on immunoSEQ multiplex PCR, and the TCRdb table lists in-frame clones only, not all of them. Here the sample spans 110,000 or so clones, approximately 81% being singletons. The sample was peripheral blood. The origin of the receptors is a man between 35 and 55 years old with acute or convalescent COVID-19.

This clone was detected once. V gene TRBV6-1 combines with J gene TRBJ2-7; 8 bases map to TRBD1. The trim removed 0 bases at V and 4 bases at J, leaving 8 bases unmatched. This CDR3 region has 16 residues. Germline-derived CDR1 and CDR2 are MNHNS and SASEGT. CDR3 nucleotides: TGTGCCAGCAGTGAAGCCCGGGGTACAGGGGGTTACGAGCAGTACTTC. Its protein product is CASSEARGTGGYEQYF.

V is TRBV6-2 or TRBV6-3 and J is TRBJ1-1; D remains unclear. V was cut by 2 bases and J by 4 bases, with 14 bases left in between. CDR1 MNHEY and CDR2 SVGEGT come from the germline V gene. The CDR3 extends over 15 amino acids. The CDR3 protein is CASSYSPGKATEAFF. The CDR3 DNA follows: TGTGCCAGCAGTTACAGCCCGGGGAAGGCCACTGAAGCTTTCTTT.

Here the CDR3 DNA reads TGCAGCGTCCTGACAGGGGAGGCCAAAAACATTCAGTACTTC. Translation gives CSVLTGEAKNIQYF. J is TRBJ2-4 and V is TRBV29-1; TRBD1 agrees at 8 bases. V was clipped by 6 bases and J by 1 base; unmatched bases: 5. Germline V gene lookup returns CDR1 SQVTM and CDR2 ANQGSEA. The CDR3 runs to 14 residues.

The chain couples TRBV24-1 to TRBJ2-1, with 12 nucleotides matching TRBD2. CDR3 length: 16 amino acids. V trimming: 3 bases; J trimming: 5 bases; junction bases outside the gene matches: 4. Germline V gene data show CDR1 as KGHDR and CDR2 as SFDVKD. The CDR3 nucleotides are TGTGCCACCAGTGATCCCCTAGCGGGGGGGAACAATGAGCAGTTCTTC. As protein: CATSDPLAGGNNEQFF.

The chain has TRBV3-1 (or the pseudogene TRBV3-2) and TRBJ2-1, with 10 positions matching TRBD2. This CDR3 comprises 14 residues. Germline V CDR1 and CDR2: LGHDT, YNNKEL (reference sequence). After removal of 9 bases from V and 6 bases from J, the junction contained 8 bases not matched to a gene. CDR3 bases: TGTGCCAGTACCGGGACTAGCGAAACCAATGAGCAGTTCTTC. Its protein product is CASTGTSETNEQFF.

The chain is built from TRBV5-8 and TRBJ2-7; D may be TRBD1 (5 bases). The germline V and J ends were trimmed by 4 bases and 3 bases, with 11 bases remaining between them. The germline V gene has CDR1 SGHTS and CDR2 YDEGEE. The CDR3 spans 13 residues. The CDR3 bases are TGTGCCAGCAGCGCTCAGGGTCTCTACGAGCAGTACTTC. It encodes CASSAQGLYEQYF.

The chain couples TRBV12-1 to TRBJ2-6; TRBD1 reflects the table's D call only, with no check against the DNA. TRBV12-1 has pseudogene status. The CDR3 sequence is 17 residues long. The CDR3 DNA reads as TGTGCCAGCAGCCCCGGACAGGGCTGGGCTGGGGCCAACGTCCTGACTTTC. Protein sequence: CASSPGQGWAGANVLTF.

This chain joins TRBV18 and TRBJ2-7; 8 bases agree with TRBD1. V was pared by 2 bases and J by 5 bases, with 11 bases of the junction left unmatched. The CDR3 spans 16 residues. Germline V gives CDR1 KGHSH, CDR2 LQKENI. DNA of the CDR3: TGTGCCAGCTCACCATCCGGGACAGGTCTGGTCCACGAGCAGTACTTC. This gives the protein CASSPSGTGLVHEQYF.

The chain employs TRBV3-1 (or the pseudogene TRBV3-2) and TRBJ2-5; the D gene is possibly TRBD2 (5 bases). Germline V CDR1 and CDR2: LGHDT, YNNKEL (reference sequence). With 3 bases removed from V and 4 bases from J, the gap between germline ends came to 9 bases. This CDR3 has 13 amino acids. CDR3: CASSQGSGETQYF. In DNA form, the CDR3 reads TGTGCCAGCAGCCAGGGGAGTGGAGAGACCCAGTACTTC.